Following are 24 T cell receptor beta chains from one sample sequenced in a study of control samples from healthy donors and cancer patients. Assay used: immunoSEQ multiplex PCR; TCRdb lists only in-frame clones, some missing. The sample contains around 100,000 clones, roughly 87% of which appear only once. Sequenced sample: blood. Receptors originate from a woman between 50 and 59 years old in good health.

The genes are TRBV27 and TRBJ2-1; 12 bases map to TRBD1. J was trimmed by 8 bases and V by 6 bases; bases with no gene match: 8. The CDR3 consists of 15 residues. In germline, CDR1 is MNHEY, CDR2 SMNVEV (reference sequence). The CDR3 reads CASRSSGTGGDEQFF. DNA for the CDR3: TGTGCCAGCAGATCTTCGGGGACAGGGGGCGATGAGCAGTTCTTC.

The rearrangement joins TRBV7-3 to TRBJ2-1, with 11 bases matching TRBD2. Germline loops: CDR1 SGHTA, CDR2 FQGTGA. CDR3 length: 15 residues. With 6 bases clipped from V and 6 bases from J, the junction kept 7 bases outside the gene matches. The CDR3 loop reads CASRPGTSGSNEQFF. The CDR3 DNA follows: TGTGCCAGCAGACCCGGGACTAGCGGATCCAATGAGCAGTTCTTC. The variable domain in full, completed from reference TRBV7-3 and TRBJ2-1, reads GAGVSQTPSNKVTEKGKYVELRCDPISGHTALYWYRQSLGQGPEFLIYFQGTGAADDSGLPNDRFFAVRPEGSVSTLKIQRTERGDSAVYLCASRPGTSGSNEQFFGPGTRLTVL.

CDR3 coding DNA: TGCGCCAGCAGCTTGGCGCCGACAGGGGTCGCCGGGGAGCTGTTTTTT. Its translation is CASSLAPTGVAGELFF. The rearrangement joins TRBV5-1 to TRBJ2-2, with 8 positions matching TRBD1. Looked up from germline, CDR1 is SGHRS and CDR2 is YFSETQ. V lost 0 bases and J lost 6; bases outside the gene matches: 7. CDR3 length: 16 residues.

The CDR3, as DNA: TGCGCCAGCAGCCGAGACAACTCTGGAAACACCATATATTTT. It is translated as CASSRDNSGNTIYF. The chain couples TRBV4-3 to TRBJ1-3; D gene ambiguous. Trimming stripped 4 bases from V and 0 bases from J, with 7 bases between. The CDR3 covers 14 residues. CDR1 and CDR2 from the germline V gene are LGHNA and YSLEER.

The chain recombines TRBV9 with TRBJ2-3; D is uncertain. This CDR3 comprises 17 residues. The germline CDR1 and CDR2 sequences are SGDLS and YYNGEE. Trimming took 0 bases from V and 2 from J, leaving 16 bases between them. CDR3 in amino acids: CASSVALRPALTDTQYF. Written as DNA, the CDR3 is TGTGCCAGCAGCGTAGCACTGCGGCCAGCTCTCACAGATACGCAGTATTTT.

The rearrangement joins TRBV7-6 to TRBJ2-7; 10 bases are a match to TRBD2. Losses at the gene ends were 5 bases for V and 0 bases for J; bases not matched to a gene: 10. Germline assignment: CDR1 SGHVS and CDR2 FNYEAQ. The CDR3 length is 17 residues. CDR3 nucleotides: TGTGCCAGCAGCCTCCTCGAGCTAGCGGGGGACTCCTACGAGCAGTACTTC. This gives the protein CASSLLELAGDSYEQYF.

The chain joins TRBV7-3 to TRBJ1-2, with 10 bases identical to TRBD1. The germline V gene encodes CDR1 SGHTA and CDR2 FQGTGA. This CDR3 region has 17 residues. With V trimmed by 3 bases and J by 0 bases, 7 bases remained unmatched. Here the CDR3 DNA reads TGTGCCAGCAGCTTCGGGACAGGGGCGAGGTCTAACTATGGCTACACCTTC. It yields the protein CASSFGTGARSNYGYTF.

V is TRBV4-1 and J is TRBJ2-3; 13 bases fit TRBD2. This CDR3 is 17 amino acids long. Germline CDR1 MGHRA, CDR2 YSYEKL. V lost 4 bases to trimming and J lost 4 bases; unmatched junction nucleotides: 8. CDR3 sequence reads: CASSPGLAGLEADTQYF. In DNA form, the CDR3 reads TGCGCCAGCAGCCCGGGACTAGCGGGACTGGAGGCAGATACGCAGTATTTT.

The CDR3 DNA reads as TGTGCCAGCAGCCTTTGGACAGGGGTTGGCTATGGCTACACCTTC. It yields the protein CASSLWTGVGYGYTF. V usage is TRBV11-2 and J usage is TRBJ1-2; TRBD1 aligns across 9 bases. This CDR3 comprises 15 residues. Germline V gene lookup returns CDR1 SGHAT and CDR2 FQNNGV. The V segment lost 5 bases and the J segment 4 bases; nucleotides outside the gene matches: 8.

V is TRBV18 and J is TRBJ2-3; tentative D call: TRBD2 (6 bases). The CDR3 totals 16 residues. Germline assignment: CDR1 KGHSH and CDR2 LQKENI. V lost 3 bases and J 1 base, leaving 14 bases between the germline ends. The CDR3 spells CASSPRSWGGTDTQYF. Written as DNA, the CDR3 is TGTGCCAGCTCACCCCGGTCGTGGGGGGGCACAGATACGCAGTATTTT.

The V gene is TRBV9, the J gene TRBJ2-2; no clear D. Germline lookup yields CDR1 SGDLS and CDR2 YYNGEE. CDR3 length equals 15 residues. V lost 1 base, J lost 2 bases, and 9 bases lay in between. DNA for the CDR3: TGTGCCAGCAGCGTAACGGGCCCAAACACCGGGGAGCTGTTTTTT. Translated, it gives CASSVTGPNTGELFF.

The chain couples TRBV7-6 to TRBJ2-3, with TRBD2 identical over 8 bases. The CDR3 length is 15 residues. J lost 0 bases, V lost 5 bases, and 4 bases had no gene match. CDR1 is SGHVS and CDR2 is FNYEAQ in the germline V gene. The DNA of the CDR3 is TGTGCCAGCAGCCTTAGCGGGGTCAGCACAGATACGCAGTATTTT. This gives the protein CASSLSGVSTDTQYF.

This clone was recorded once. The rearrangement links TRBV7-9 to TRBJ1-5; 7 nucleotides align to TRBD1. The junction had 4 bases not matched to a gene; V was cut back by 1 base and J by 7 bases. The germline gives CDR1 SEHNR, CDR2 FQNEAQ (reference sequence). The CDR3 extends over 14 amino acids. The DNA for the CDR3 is TGTGCCAGCAGCTTAGAGGGGGCTGGGCAGCCCCAGCATTTT. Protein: CASSLEGAGQPQHF.

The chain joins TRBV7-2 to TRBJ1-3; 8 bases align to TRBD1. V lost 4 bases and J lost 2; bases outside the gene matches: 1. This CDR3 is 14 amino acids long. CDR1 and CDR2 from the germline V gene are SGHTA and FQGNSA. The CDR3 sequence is CASSSGGTGNTIYF. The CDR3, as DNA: TGTGCCAGCAGCTCAGGGGGCACTGGAAACACCATATATTTT.

The CDR3 here is CASSPVTRKAEAFF. The CDR3 DNA sequence: TGTGCCAGCAGTCCAGTTACTCGAAAGGCTGAAGCTTTCTTT. The chain recombines TRBV6-5 with TRBJ1-1; D gene uncertain. This CDR3 has 14 residues. The germline CDR1 and CDR2 sequences are MNHEY and SVGAGI. V lost 5 bases and J 6 bases, leaving 16 bases between the germline ends.

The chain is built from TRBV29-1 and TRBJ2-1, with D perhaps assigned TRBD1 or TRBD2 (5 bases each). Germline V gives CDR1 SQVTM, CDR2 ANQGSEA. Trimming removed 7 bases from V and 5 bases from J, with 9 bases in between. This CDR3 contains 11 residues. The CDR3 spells CSAWDDNEQFF. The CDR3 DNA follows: TGCAGCGCATGGGACGACAATGAGCAGTTCTTC.

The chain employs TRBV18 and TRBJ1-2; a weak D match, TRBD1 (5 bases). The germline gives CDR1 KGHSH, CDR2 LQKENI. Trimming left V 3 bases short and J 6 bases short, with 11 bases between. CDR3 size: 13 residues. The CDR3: CASSPTTADGYTF. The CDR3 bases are TGTGCCAGCTCACCGACGACAGCAGATGGCTACACCTTC.

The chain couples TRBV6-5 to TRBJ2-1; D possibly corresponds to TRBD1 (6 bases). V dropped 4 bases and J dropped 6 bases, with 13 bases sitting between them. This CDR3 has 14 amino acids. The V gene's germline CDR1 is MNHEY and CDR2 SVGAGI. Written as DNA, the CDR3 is TGTGCCAGCAGTTGGACCCAGGGGATCAATGAGCAGTTCTTC. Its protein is CASSWTQGINEQFF.

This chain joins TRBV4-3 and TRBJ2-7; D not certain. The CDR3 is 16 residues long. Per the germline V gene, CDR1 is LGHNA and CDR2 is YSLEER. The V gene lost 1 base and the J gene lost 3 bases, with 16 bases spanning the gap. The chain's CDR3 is CASSQGSRRALYEQYV. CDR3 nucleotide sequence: TGCGCCAGCAGCCAAGGGAGTCGACGGGCCCTCTACGAGCAGTACGTC.

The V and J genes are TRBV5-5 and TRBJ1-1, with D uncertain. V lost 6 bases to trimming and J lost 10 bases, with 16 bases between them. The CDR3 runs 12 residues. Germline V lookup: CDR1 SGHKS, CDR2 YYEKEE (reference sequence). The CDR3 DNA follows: TGTGCCAGCACCCGAGGTCCCGGACGAGCTTTCTTT. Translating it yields CASTRGPGRAFF. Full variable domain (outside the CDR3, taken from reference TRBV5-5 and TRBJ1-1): DAGVTQSPTHLIKTRGQQVTLRCSPISGHKSVSWYQQVLGQGPQFIFQYYEKEERGRGNFPDRFSARQFPNYSSELNVNALLLGDSALYLCASTRGPGRAFFGQGTRLTVV.

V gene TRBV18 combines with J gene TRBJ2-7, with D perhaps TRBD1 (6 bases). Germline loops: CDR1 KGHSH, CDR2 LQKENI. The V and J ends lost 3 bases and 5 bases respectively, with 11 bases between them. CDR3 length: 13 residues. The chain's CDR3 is CASSPPQGNEQYF. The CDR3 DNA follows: TGTGCCAGCTCACCTCCCCAGGGGAACGAGCAGTACTTC.

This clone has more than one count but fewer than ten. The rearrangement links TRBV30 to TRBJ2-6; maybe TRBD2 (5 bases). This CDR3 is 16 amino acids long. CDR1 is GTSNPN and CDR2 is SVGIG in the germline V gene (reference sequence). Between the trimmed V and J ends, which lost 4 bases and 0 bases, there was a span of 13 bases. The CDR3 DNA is TGTGCCTGGACTCGACTCACTAGCTCTGGGGCCAACGTCCTGACTTTC. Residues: CAWTRLTSSGANVLTF.

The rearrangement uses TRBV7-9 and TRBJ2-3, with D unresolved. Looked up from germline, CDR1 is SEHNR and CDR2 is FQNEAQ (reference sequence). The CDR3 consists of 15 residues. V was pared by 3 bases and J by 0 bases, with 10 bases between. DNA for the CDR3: TGTGCCAGCAGCTTCAACAGCGAGAGCACAGATACGCAGTATTTT. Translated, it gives CASSFNSESTDTQYF.

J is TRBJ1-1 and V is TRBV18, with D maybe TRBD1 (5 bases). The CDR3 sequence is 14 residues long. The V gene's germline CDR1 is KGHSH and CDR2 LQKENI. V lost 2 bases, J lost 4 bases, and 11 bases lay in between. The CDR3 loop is CASSPMGRVTEAFF. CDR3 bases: TGTGCCAGCTCACCAATGGGCAGGGTCACTGAAGCTTTCTTT.